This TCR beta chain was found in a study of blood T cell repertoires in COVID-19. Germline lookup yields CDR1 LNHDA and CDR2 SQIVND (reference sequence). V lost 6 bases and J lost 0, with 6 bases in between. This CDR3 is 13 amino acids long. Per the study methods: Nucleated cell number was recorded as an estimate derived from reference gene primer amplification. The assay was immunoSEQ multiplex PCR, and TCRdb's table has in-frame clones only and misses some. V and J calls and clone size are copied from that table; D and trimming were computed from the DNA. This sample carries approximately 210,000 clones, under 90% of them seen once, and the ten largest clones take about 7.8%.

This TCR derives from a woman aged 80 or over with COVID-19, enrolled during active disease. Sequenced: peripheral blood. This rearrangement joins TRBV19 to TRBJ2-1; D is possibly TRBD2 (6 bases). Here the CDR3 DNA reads TGTGCCAGTAGCGGGAGCTCCTACAATGAGCAGTTCTTC. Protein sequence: CASSGSSYNEQFF.